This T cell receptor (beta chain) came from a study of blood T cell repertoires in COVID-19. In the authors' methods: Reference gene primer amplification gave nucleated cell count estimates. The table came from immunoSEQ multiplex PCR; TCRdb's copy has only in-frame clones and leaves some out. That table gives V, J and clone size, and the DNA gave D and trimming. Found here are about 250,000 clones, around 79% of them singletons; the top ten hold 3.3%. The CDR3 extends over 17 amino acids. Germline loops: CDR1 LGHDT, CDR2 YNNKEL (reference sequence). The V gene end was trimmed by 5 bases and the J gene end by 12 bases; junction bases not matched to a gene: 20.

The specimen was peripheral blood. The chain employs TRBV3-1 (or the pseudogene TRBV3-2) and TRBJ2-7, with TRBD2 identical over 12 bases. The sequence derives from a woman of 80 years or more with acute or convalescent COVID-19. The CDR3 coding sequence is TGTGCCAGCAGCTTCCGGACAGGTTCTAGCGGGAGGGCCCTTATGTACTTC. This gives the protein CASSFRTGSSGRALMYF.